The sequence of this T cell receptor (beta chain) was determined in a study of CD4 and CD8 cells across lung adenocarcinoma regions. The V segment lost 3 bases and the J segment 13 bases; nucleotides outside the gene matches: 17. Germline values: CDR1 MNHNS, CDR2 SASEGT. The CDR3 extends over 16 amino acids. TCRdb redid the calling of the PCR reads with MiXCR, one entry per CDR3 protein. The data hold nearly 11,000 distinct CDR3 sequences, with roughly three fifths observed a single time. The sequenced sample consisted of CD8+ T cells from the margin of a lung tumor. This receptor was identified in a male donor with lung adenocarcinoma. The CD4 and CD8 labels of this study may be unreliable. This rearrangement joins TRBV6-1 to TRBJ2-1, with 8 nucleotides matching TRBD2. As DNA, the CDR3 is TGTGCCAGCAGTGACACGGGGATTAGCGGGAAAAACAATCAGTTCTTC. Encoded protein: CASSDTGISGKNNQFF.